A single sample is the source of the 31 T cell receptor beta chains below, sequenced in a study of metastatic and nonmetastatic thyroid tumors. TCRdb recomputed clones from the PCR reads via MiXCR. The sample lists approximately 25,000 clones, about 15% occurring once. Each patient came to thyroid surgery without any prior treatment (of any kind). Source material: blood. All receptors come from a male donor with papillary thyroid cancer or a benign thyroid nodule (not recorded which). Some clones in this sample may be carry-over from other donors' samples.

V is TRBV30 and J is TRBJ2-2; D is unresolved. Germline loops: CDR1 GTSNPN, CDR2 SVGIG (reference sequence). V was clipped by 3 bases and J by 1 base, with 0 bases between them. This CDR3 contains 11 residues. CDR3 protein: CAWRNTGELFF. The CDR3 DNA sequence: TGTGCCTGGAGGAACACCGGGGAGCTGTTTTTT.

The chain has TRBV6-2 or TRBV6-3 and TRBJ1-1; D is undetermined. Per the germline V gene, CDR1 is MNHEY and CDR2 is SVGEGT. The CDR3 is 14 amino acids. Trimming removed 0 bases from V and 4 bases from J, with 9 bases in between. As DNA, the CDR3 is TGTGCCAGCAGTTACTCGGCGCGGACCACTGAAGCTTTCTTT. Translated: CASSYSARTTEAFF.

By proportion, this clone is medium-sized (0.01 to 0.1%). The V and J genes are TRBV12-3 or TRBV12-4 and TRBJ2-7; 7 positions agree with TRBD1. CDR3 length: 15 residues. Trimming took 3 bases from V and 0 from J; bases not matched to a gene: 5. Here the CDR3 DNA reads TGTGCCAGCAGTTTTGGGACAGCGATCTCCTACGAGCAGTACTTC. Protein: CASSFGTAISYEQYF.

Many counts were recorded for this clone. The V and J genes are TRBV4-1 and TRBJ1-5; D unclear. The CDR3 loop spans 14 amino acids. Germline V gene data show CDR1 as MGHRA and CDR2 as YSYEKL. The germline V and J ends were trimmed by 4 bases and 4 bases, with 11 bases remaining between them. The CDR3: CASSPREGNQPQHF. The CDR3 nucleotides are TGCGCCAGCAGCCCCCGAGAAGGTAATCAGCCCCAGCATTTT.

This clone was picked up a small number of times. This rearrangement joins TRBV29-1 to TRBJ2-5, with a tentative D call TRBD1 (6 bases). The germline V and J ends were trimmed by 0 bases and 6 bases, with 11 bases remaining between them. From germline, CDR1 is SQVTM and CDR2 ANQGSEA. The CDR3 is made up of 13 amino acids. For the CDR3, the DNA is TGCAGCGTTGAAGATAGGACAGTTAAGACCCAGTACTTC. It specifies CSVEDRTVKTQYF.

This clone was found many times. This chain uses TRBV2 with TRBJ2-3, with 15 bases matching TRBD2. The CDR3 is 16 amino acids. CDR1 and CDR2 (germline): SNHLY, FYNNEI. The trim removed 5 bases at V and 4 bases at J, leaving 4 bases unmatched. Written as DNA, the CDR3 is TGTGCCAGCAGTCGGGGACTAGCGGGAGGTCCAGATACGCAGTATTTT. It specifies CASSRGLAGGPDTQYF. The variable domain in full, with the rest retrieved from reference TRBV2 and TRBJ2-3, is EPEVTQTPSHQVTQMGQEVILRCVPISNHLYFYWYRQILGQKVEFLVSFYNNEISEKSEIFDDQFSVERPDGSNFTLKIRSTKLEDSAMYFCASSRGLAGGPDTQYFGPGTRLTVL.

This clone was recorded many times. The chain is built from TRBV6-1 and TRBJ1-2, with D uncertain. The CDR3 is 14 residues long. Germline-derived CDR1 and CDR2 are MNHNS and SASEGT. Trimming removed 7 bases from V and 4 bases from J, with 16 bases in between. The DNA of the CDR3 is TGTGCCAGCAAAAAAAATGGGGTCGCCTATGGCTACACCTTC. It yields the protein CASKKNGVAYGYTF.

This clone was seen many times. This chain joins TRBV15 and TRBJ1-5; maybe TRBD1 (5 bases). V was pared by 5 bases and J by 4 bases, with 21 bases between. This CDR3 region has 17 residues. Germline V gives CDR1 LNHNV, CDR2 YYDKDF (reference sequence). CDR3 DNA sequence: TGTGCCACCAGCGCGGGGGAGGTGGGTCATTGGAATCAGCCCCAGCATTTT. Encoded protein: CATSAGEVGHWNQPQHF. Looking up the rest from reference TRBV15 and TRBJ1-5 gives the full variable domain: DAMVIQNPRYQVTQFGKPVTLSCSQTLNHNVMYWYQQKSSQAPKLLFHYYDKDFNNEADTPDNFQSRRPNTSFCFLDIRSPGLGDTAMYLCATSAGEVGHWNQPQHFGDGTRLSIL.

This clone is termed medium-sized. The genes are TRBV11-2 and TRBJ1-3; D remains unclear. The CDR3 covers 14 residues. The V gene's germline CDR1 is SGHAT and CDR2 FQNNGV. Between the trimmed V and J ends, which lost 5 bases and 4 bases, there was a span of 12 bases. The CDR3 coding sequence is TGTGCCAGCAGCCCCCTAGCTGGGGGAAACACCATATATTTT. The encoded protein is CASSPLAGGNTIYF. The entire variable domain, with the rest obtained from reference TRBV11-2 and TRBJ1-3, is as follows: EAGVAQSPRYKIIEKRQSVAFWCNPISGHATLYWYQQILGQGPKLLIQFQNNGVVDDSQLPKDRFSAERLKGVDSTLKIQPAKLEDSAVYLCASSPLAGGNTIYFGEGSWLTVV.

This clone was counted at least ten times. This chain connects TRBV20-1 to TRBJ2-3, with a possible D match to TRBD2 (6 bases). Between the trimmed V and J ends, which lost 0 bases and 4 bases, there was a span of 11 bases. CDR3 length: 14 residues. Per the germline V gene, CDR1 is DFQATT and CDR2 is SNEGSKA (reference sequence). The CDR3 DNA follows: TGCAGTGCTAGAGATCAGGAGGGCCCAGATACGCAGTATTTT. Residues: CSARDQEGPDTQYF.

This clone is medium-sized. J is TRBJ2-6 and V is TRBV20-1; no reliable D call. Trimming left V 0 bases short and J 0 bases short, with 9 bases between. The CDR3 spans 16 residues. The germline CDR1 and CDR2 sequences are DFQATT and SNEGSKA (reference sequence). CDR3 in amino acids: CSARDKVGSGANVLTF. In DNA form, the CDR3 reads TGCAGTGCTAGAGATAAGGTTGGCTCTGGGGCCAACGTCCTGACTTTC.

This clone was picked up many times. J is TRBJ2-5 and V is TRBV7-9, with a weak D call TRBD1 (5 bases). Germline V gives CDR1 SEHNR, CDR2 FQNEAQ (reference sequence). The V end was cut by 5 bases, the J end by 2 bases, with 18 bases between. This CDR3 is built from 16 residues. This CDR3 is CASSTSPRQPQETQYF. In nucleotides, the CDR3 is TGTGCCAGCAGCACGAGCCCCCGACAGCCACAAGAGACCCAGTACTTC.

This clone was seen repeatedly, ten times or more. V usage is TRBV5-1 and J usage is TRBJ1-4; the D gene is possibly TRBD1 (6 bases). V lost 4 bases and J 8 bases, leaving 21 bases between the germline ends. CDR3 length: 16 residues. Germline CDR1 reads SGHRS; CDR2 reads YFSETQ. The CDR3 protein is CASSPDPVGGREKLFF. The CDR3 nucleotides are TGCGCCAGCAGCCCAGACCCCGTAGGGGGGAGGGAAAAACTGTTTTTT.

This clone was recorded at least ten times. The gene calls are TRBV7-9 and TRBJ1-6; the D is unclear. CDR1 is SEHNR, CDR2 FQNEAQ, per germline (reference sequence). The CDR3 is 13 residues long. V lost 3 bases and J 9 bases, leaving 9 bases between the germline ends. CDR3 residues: CASSFLPGSPLHF. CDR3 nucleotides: TGTGCCAGCAGCTTTCTCCCAGGTTCACCCCTCCACTTT. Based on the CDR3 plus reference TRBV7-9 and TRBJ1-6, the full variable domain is DTGVSQNPRHKITKRGQNVTFRCDPISEHNRLYWYRQTLGQGPEFLTYFQNEAQLEKSRLLSDRFSAERPKGSFSTLEIQRTEQGDSAMYLCASSFLPGSPLHFGNGTRLTVT.

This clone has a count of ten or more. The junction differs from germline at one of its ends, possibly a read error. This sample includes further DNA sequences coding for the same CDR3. The CDR3 DNA reads as TGTGCTAGCAGCCCTCAGACGGGGCGTAATTCACCCCTCCACTTT. It codes for CASSPQTGRNSPLHF. The chain carries TRBV7-9 and TRBJ1-6; perhaps TRBD1 as D (5 bases). The CDR3 length is 15 residues. Germline assignment: CDR1 SEHNR and CDR2 FQNEAQ (reference sequence). Filled out from reference TRBV7-9 and TRBJ1-6, the complete variable domain reads DTGVSQNPRHKITKRGQNVTFRCDPISEHNRLYWYRQTLGQGPEFLTYFQNEAQLEKSRLLSDRFSAERPKGSFSTLEIQRTEQGDSAMYLCASSPQTGRNSPLHFGNGTRLTVT.

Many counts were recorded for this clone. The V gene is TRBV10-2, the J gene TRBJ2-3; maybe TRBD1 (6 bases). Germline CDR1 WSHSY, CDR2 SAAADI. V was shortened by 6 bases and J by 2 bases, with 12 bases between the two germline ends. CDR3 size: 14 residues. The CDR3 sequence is CASSSGTYTDTQYF. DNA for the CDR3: TGCGCCAGCAGCTCCGGGACATACACAGATACGCAGTATTTT.

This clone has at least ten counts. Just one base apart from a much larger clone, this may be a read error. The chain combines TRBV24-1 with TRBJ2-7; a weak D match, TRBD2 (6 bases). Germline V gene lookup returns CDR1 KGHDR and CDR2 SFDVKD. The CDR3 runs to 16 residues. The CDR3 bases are TGTGCCACCAGTGGTCCGAGAGGGGACTCCACCTACGAGCGGTACTTC. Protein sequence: CATSGPRGDSTYERYF.

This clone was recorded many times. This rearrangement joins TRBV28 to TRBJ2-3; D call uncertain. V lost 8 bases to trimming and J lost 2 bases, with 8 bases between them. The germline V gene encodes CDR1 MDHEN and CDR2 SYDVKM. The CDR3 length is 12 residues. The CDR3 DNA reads TGTGCCAGCTCAGGCGACACAGATACGCAGTATTTT. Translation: CASSGDTDTQYF.

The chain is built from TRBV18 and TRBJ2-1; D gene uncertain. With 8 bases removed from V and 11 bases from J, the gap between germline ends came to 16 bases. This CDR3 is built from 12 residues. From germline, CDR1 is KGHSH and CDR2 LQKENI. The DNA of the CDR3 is TGTGCCAGCACCTTGTTATTAGACCAGCAGTTCTTC. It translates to CASTLLLDQQFF.

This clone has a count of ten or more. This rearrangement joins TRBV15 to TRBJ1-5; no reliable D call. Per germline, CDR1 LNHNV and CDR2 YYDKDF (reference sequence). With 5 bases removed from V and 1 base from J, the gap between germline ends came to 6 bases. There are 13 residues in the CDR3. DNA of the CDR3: TGTGCCACCAGCTCCGACAGCAATCAGCCCCAGCATTTT. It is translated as CATSSDSNQPQHF.

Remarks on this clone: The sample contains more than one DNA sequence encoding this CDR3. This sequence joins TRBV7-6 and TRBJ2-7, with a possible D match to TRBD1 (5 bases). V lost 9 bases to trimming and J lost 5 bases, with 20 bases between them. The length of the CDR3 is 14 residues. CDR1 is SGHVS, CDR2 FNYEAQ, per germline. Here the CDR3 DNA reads TGTGCCAGTAGCCCATGGGGCGGTGGAGACGAGCAGTACTTC. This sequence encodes CASSPWGGGDEQYF.

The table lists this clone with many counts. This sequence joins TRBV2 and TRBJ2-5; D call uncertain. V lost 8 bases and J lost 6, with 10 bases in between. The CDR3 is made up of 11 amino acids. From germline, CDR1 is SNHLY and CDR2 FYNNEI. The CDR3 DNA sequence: TGTGCCAGCGGGTGGGGAAAGACCCAGTACTTC. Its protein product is CASGWGKTQYF.

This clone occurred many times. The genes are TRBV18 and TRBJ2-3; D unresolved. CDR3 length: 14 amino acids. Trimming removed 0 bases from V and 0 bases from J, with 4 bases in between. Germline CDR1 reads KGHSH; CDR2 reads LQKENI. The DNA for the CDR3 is TGTGCCAGCTCACCACCCCCTAGCACAGATACGCAGTATTTT. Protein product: CASSPPPSTDTQYF.

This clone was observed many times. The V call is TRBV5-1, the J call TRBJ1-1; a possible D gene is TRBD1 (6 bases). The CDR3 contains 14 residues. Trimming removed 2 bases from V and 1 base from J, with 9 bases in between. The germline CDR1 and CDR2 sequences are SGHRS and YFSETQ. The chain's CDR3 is CASSLQGGNTEAFF. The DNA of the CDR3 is TGCGCCAGCAGCTTACAGGGAGGGAACACTGAAGCTTTCTTT.

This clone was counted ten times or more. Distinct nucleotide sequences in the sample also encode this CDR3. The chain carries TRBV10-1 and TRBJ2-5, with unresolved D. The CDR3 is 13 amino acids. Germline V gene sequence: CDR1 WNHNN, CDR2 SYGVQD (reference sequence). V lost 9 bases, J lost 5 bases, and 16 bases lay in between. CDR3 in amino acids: CARGPKSKETQYF. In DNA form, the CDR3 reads TGCGCCAGGGGCCCGAAAAGCAAGGAGACCCAGTACTTC.

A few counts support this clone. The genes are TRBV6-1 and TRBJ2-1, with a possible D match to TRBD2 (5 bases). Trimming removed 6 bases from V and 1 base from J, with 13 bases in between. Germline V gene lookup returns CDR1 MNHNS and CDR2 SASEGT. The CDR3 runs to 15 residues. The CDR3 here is CASRSGILSYNEQFF. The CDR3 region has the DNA TGTGCCAGCAGGTCCGGGATCCTATCCTACAATGAGCAGTTCTTC.

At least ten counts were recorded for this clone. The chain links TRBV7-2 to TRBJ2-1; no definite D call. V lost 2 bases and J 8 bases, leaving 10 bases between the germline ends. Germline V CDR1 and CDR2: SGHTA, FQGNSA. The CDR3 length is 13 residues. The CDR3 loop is CASSLIISDEQFF. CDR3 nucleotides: TGTGCCAGCAGCTTAATTATAAGCGATGAGCAGTTCTTC.

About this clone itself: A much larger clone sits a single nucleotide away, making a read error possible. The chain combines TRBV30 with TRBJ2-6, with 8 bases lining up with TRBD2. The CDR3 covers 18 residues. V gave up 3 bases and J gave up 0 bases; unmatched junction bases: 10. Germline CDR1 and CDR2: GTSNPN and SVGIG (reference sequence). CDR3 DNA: TGTGCCTGGAGCCTGGGTGTAGCGGGGTTCTCTGGGGCCAACGTCCTGACTTTC. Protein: CAWSLGVAGFSGANVLTF.

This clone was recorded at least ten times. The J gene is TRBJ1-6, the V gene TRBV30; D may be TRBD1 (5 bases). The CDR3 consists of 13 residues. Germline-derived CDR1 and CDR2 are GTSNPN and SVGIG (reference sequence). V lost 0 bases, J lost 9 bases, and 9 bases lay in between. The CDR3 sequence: CAWSVLGGSPLHF. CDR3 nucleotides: TGTGCCTGGAGTGTGTTGGGGGGTTCACCCCTCCACTTT.

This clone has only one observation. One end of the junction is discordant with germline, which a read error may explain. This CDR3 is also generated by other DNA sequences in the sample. The CDR3 bases are TGTGCCAGCAGCCCTCTGCGGTTCGGGGCCAACGTCCTTACTTTC. Translated: CASSPLRFGANVLTF. The V gene is TRBV7-8, the J gene TRBJ2-6; D may correspond to TRBD1 or TRBD2 (5 bases each). CDR1 is SGHVS, CDR2 FQNEAQ, per germline. CDR3 length equals 15 residues.

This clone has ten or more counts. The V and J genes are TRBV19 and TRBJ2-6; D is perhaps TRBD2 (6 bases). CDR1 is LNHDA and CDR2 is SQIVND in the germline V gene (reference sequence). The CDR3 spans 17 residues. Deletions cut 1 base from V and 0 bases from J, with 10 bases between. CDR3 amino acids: CASSIGRGGSGANVLTF. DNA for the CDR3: TGTGCCAGTAGTATAGGGAGGGGCGGCTCTGGGGCCAACGTCCTGACTTTC. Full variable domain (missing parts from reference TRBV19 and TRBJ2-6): DGGITQSPKYLFRKEGQNVTLSCEQNLNHDAMYWYRQDPGQGLRLIYYSQIVNDFQKGDIAEGYSVSREKKESFPLTVTSAQKNPTAFYLCASSIGRGGSGANVLTFGAGSRLTVL.